A selection of T cell receptor beta chains follows, all from one sample in a study of T cells in Graves' hyperthyroidism and ophthalmopathy. TCRdb re-called the multiplex PCR reads with MiXCR, one entry per CDR3 protein. In the table there are a few hundred thousand distinct CDR3 sequences, 15% to 18% of which are singletons. Sequences were obtained from blood. These receptors all stem from a woman younger than 45 with Graves' hyperthyroidism. CDR3s include the opening cysteine and the closing phenylalanine or tryptophan. Fields, in order: CDR3 DNA, CDR3 protein, J gene, D gene, V gene, clone size. A D gene is named only where the DNA matches it firmly. The size entry is marked missing in some rows and otherwise reads once, few, many or a size class.

DNA: TGTGCCAGCAGAGAGACAGGGGACAATCAGCCCCAGCATTTT; CDR3: CASRETGDNQPQHF; J: TRBJ1-5; D: TRBD1; V: TRBV28; size: many
DNA: TGTGCCAGCAGTCTACGCATAGCGGGAGGCGGCACCGGGGAGCTGTTTTTT; CDR3: CASSLRIAGGGTGELFF; J: TRBJ2-2; D: TRBD2; V: TRBV6-2/TRBV6-3; size: NA
DNA: TGTGCCAGCAGTTGGGGTTCCAACTCGGGGCAGTTCTTC; CDR3: CASSWGSNSGQFF; J: TRBJ2-1; D: NA; V: TRBV12-3/TRBV12-4; size: few
DNA: TGCAGTGCTAGTTATGGACCGTCTAGCACAGATACGCAGTATTTT; CDR3: CSASYGPSSTDTQYF; J: TRBJ2-3; D: NA; V: TRBV20-1; size: NA
DNA: TGTGCCAGCTCACAAAATCGGGACAACGAGCAGTACTTC; CDR3: CASSQNRDNEQYF; J: TRBJ2-7; D: NA; V: TRBV18; size: many
DNA: TGTGCCAGCAGCCAAGAATCAGGACTAGCGGCCTACGAGCAGTACTTC; CDR3: CASSQESGLAAYEQYF; J: TRBJ2-7; D: TRBD2; V: TRBV4-2; size: many
DNA: TGCGCCAGCAGCTTGGAAGGGGTTCGGGGGAACACTGAAGCTTTCTTT; CDR3: CASSLEGVRGNTEAFF; J: TRBJ1-1; D: NA; V: TRBV5-1; size: many
DNA: TGCGCCAGCAGCTCAACCGGGACCACCCCAAATGAGCAGTTCTTC; CDR3: CASSSTGTTPNEQFF; J: TRBJ2-1; D: NA; V: TRBV5-1; size: NA
DNA: TGTGCCAGCAGTCCGACTAGCCCTTCCTACAATGAGCAGTTCTTC; CDR3: CASSPTSPSYNEQFF; J: TRBJ2-1; D: TRBD2; V: TRBV2; size: many
DNA: TGTGCCAGCAGAACAGGGGCCAAAAACATTCAGTACTTC; CDR3: CASRTGAKNIQYF; J: TRBJ2-4; D: NA; V: TRBV2; size: many
DNA: TGTGCCAGCAGAAAGGACAGGGGGGTACTCACCGGGGAGCTGTTTTTT; CDR3: CASRKDRGVLTGELFF; J: TRBJ2-2; D: TRBD1; V: TRBV27; size: many
DNA: TGTGCCAGCAGTGAAACGAGCCGTACTAGCGGGAGATTGACCGGGGAGCTGTTTTTT; CDR3: CASSETSRTSGRLTGELFF; J: TRBJ2-2; D: TRBD2; V: TRBV6-1; size: NA
DNA: TGTGCCAGCAGTTTAGTGTCCTACTCGGGAGTCTACGAGCAGTGCTTC; CDR3: CASSLVSYSGVYEQCF; J: TRBJ2-7; D: NA; V: TRBV12-3/TRBV12-4; size: NA
DNA: TGTGCCAGCAGCCAAGCGTGGAATTCACCCCTCCACTTT; CDR3: CASSQAWNSPLHF; J: TRBJ1-6; D: NA; V: TRBV3-1; size: many
DNA: TGCGCCAGCAGCTCAATAGCGGGCCCGCAAGAGACCCAGTACTTC; CDR3: CASSSIAGPQETQYF; J: TRBJ2-5; D: TRBD2; V: TRBV5-1; size: NA
DNA: TGCGCCAGCAGCTTGACAGCAGCATACGAGCAGTACTTC; CDR3: CASSLTAAYEQYF; J: TRBJ2-7; D: NA; V: TRBV5-1; size: many
DNA: TGTGCCATCAGTGATTATGAGGGAACGGCCTACGAGCAGTACTTC; CDR3: CAISDYEGTAYEQYF; J: TRBJ2-7; D: NA; V: TRBV10-3; size: few
DNA: TGTGCCAGCAGTTACTCGCCGTCAGCGAACACCGGGGAGCTGTTTTTT; CDR3: CASSYSPSANTGELFF; J: TRBJ2-2; D: NA; V: TRBV6-2/TRBV6-3; size: few
DNA: TGTGCCAGCAGTTTACTAGCGGGAGGGGGATTGGGGGAGCTGTTTTTT; CDR3: CASSLLAGGGLGELFF; J: TRBJ2-2; D: TRBD2; V: TRBV27; size: few
DNA: TGTGCCAGCAGTCACGGACAGCTCGGCACTGAAGCTTTCTTT; CDR3: CASSHGQLGTEAFF; J: TRBJ1-1; D: NA; V: TRBV27; size: NA
DNA: TGTGCCAGCAGTTTAGCGGGTGCGGGGTACGAGCAGTACTTC; CDR3: CASSLAGAGYEQYF; J: TRBJ2-7; D: NA; V: TRBV12-3/TRBV12-4; size: many
DNA: TGTGCCAGCAGTCCTTTACAGGGGTTGGGGGGCTACACCTTC; CDR3: CASSPLQGLGGYTF; J: TRBJ1-2; D: TRBD1; V: TRBV28; size: many
DNA: TGTGCCAGCAGTTACACACAGCTCTATGGCTACACCTTC; CDR3: CASSYTQLYGYTF; J: TRBJ1-2; D: NA; V: TRBV6-2/TRBV6-3; size: few
DNA: TGTGCCAGCAGCAGCTGGGACAGGGATACAGATACGCAGTATTTT; CDR3: CASSSWDRDTDTQYF; J: TRBJ2-3; D: TRBD1; V: TRBV13; size: many
DNA: TGCAGTGCTACAGGGGGCTCAGATACGCAGTATTTT; CDR3: CSATGGSDTQYF; J: TRBJ2-3; D: TRBD1; V: TRBV20-1; size: many
DNA: TGTGCCTGGAGTGTTGCTAGCACAGATACGCAGTATTTT; CDR3: CAWSVASTDTQYF; J: TRBJ2-3; D: NA; V: TRBV30; size: many
DNA: TGTGCCAGCAGCACCTATAGCGGCCAGGGGAAGCAGTTCTTC; CDR3: CASSTYSGQGKQFF; J: TRBJ2-1; D: NA; V: TRBV7-2; size: many
DNA: TGTGCCAGCAGTCCTATGCGGGCGAACACTGAAGCTTTCTTT; CDR3: CASSPMRANTEAFF; J: TRBJ1-1; D: NA; V: TRBV27; size: many
DNA: TGCGCCAGCAGCTCGTGGAGCGGGCTTCACAATGAGCAGTTCTTC; CDR3: CASSSWSGLHNEQFF; J: TRBJ2-1; D: NA; V: TRBV5-1; size: many
DNA: TGTGCCAGCACCTACAGAACCGGGACAGGGACAACAGATACGCAGTATTTT; CDR3: CASTYRTGTGTTDTQYF; J: TRBJ2-3; D: TRBD1; V: TRBV6-2/TRBV6-3; size: many
DNA: TGTGCCAGCAGTGAAAGACAAAACACCGGGGAGCTGTTTTTT; CDR3: CASSERQNTGELFF; J: TRBJ2-2; D: NA; V: TRBV6-1; size: few
DNA: TGTGCCAGCAGCTTAACGCCTAGCGGGAGGGCCACCGGGGAGCTGTTTTTT; CDR3: CASSLTPSGRATGELFF; J: TRBJ2-2; D: TRBD2; V: TRBV7-3; size: many
DNA: TGTGCCAGCAGCTTTCGACAGACACCTAATTCACCCCTCCACTTT; CDR3: CASSFRQTPNSPLHF; J: TRBJ1-6; D: NA; V: TRBV7-2; size: many
DNA: TGTGCCGGATCCGGGACCACCGGTCAGCCCCAGCATTTT; CDR3: CAGSGTTGQPQHF; J: TRBJ1-5; D: NA; V: TRBV30; size: many
DNA: TGTGCCAGCAGTTTGGAGGGGGCGCATCACGAGCAGTACTTC; CDR3: CASSLEGAHHEQYF; J: TRBJ2-7; D: NA; V: TRBV27; size: few
DNA: TGTGCCAGCAGTGCCGACAGGAGGCCAGCATTAGATACGCAGTATTTT; CDR3: CASSADRRPALDTQYF; J: TRBJ2-3; D: NA; V: TRBV6-2/TRBV6-3; size: many
DNA: TGTGCCAGCAGCTTAACTAGGCAGGGGGTAACGAACACCGGGGAGCTGTTTTTT; CDR3: CASSLTRQGVTNTGELFF; J: TRBJ2-2; D: TRBD1; V: TRBV7-3; size: many
DNA: TGCAGTGCTAGAGTTCAAGGGGGCAATCAGCCCCAGCATTTT; CDR3: CSARVQGGNQPQHF; J: TRBJ1-5; D: NA; V: TRBV20-1; size: many
DNA: TGTGCCTGCGGCGTAAGCTCCTACAATGAGCAGTTCTTC; CDR3: CACGVSSYNEQFF; J: TRBJ2-1; D: NA; V: TRBV30; size: many
DNA: TGTGCCAGCAGGGGGACAGGGGGTGAAAAACTGTTTTTT; CDR3: CASRGTGGEKLFF; J: TRBJ1-4; D: TRBD1; V: TRBV2; size: many
DNA: TGTGCCAGCAGTTCGAGGAGGGCCCGGGCCTACGAGCAGTACTTC; CDR3: CASSSRRARAYEQYF; J: TRBJ2-7; D: NA; V: TRBV27; size: many
DNA: TGCGCCAGCAGCCAAGTAGGACAGGGGGATCAGCCCCAGCATTTT; CDR3: CASSQVGQGDQPQHF; J: TRBJ1-5; D: TRBD1; V: TRBV4-1; size: many
DNA: TGCAGTGCTAGGGCGATAGCGACATACAATGAGCAGTTCTTC; CDR3: CSARAIATYNEQFF; J: TRBJ2-1; D: NA; V: TRBV20-1; size: many
DNA: TGTGCCAGCAGCCGGACTAGCGACTACGAGCAGTACTTC; CDR3: CASSRTSDYEQYF; J: TRBJ2-7; D: TRBD2; V: TRBV7-2; size: many
DNA: TGTGCCAGCAGTCGGAAAACAGGGGGCGGCACCGGGGAGCTGTTTTTT; CDR3: CASSRKTGGGTGELFF; J: TRBJ2-2; D: TRBD1; V: TRBV12-3/TRBV12-4; size: NA
DNA: TGCAGTGTTGCAACAGGGCGAGGAGGGGGGGAGACCCAGTACTTC; CDR3: CSVATGRGGGETQYF; J: TRBJ2-5; D: NA; V: TRBV20-1; size: NA
DNA: TGTGCTAGTGGTTTGGTACTCCGGCTAGCGGGAGCGGATGAGCAGTTCTTC; CDR3: CASGLVLRLAGADEQFF; J: TRBJ2-1; D: TRBD2; V: TRBV12-5; size: NA
DNA: TGTGCCAGCCGTCGTAACCGGGACAAGAACACTGAAGCTTTCTTT; CDR3: CASRRNRDKNTEAFF; J: TRBJ1-1; D: NA; V: TRBV5-8; size: many
DNA: TGCAGTGCTAGAGATATCAGACTAGTCTCCTACGAGCAGTACTTC; CDR3: CSARDIRLVSYEQYF; J: TRBJ2-7; D: NA; V: TRBV20-1; size: many
DNA: TGTGCCAGCAGCCTGAGACAGGGGGGGACTAATGAAAAACTGTTTTTT; CDR3: CASSLRQGGTNEKLFF; J: TRBJ1-4; D: TRBD1; V: TRBV7-2; size: few
DNA: TGTGCCAGCTCACCTAACACAGGGGGCGATGAAAAACTGTTTTTT; CDR3: CASSPNTGGDEKLFF; J: TRBJ1-4; D: TRBD1; V: TRBV18; size: many
DNA: TGTGCCAGCAGCCCTGGTGGGCGAGGGAGACGGTACAATGAGCAGTTCTTC; CDR3: CASSPGGRGRRYNEQFF; J: TRBJ2-1; D: NA; V: TRBV7-2; size: few
DNA: TGTGCCAGCAGTTTAAAAGCGGGGTCCTCCTACGAGCAGTACTTC; CDR3: CASSLKAGSSYEQYF; J: TRBJ2-7; D: TRBD2; V: TRBV12-3/TRBV12-4; size: many